This is a list of T cell receptor beta chains from one sample in a study of blood T cells in healthy people across ages. Via MiXCR, TCRdb re-called the 5' RACE reads, giving one row per CDR3 protein. The repertoire holds a few hundred thousand distinct CDR3 sequences, with about 55% as singletons. Specimen: blood. The origin of the receptors is a man aged 55-75 years in good health. Each CDR3 is given with its conserved first and last residue.

J gene,CDR3 length,V gene,CDR3 protein
TRBJ2-5,16,TRBV10-1,CASSEGRQGGRETQYF
TRBJ2-3,17,TRBV20-1,CSASSGGLAGVSDTQYF
-,12,TRBV30,CASNLRGYEQYF
TRBJ1-1,12,TRBV29-1,CSAITGAVEAFF
TRBJ2-1,15,TRBV27,CASSLSRGPYNEQFF
TRBJ2-7,15,TRBV7-9,CASSSYPGQNYEQYF
TRBJ2-7,14,TRBV10-3,CAISRTDLSYEQYF
TRBJ2-1,15,TRBV12-3/TRBV12-4,CASSLHRVVEYEQFF
TRBJ2-3,14,TRBV6-4,CASSDDGEPDTQYF
TRBJ2-3,11,TRBV20-1,CSATQADTQYF
TRBJ2-5,15,TRBV14,CASSQGLAGIETQYF
TRBJ2-3,16,TRBV29-1,CSVEVLVTGLWNTQYF
TRBJ1-5,16,TRBV6-2/TRBV6-3,CASSYQQGGVDQPHHF
TRBJ2-3,12,TRBV5-1,CASSLAADTQYF
TRBJ1-6,16,TRBV5-6,CASSPRQGAQNSPLHF
TRBJ1-2,11,TRBV12-3/TRBV12-4,CASSFSSGYTF
TRBJ2-1,14,TRBV30,CAWRPSGRITEQFF
TRBJ1-2,14,TRBV6-2/TRBV6-3,CASSSERTNYGYTF
TRBJ1-4,14,TRBV7-2,CASSPRMRNEKLFF
TRBJ1-4,16,TRBV6-6,CASRPRGKGTNEKLFF
TRBJ1-5,13,TRBV30,CAWSGPSGQPQHF
TRBJ2-3,16,TRBV10-3,CATGGELAGAGDTQYF
TRBJ2-4,16,TRBV2,CASRVGTSGFKNIQYF
TRBJ1-2,15,TRBV20-1,CSATPEPHRGGGYTF
TRBJ2-4,15,TRBV4-2,CASSDPGLAGGAQYF
TRBJ2-7,14,TRBV12-3/TRBV12-4,CASSPDRGLYEQYF
TRBJ2-7,17,TRBV7-2,CASSLVGGRGISYEQYF
TRBJ1-2,15,TRBV7-2,CASSSGLRAVYGYTF
TRBJ2-5,15,TRBV7-6,CASSFGLAGATEQYF
TRBJ2-2,14,TRBV7-9,CASRPGGATGELFF